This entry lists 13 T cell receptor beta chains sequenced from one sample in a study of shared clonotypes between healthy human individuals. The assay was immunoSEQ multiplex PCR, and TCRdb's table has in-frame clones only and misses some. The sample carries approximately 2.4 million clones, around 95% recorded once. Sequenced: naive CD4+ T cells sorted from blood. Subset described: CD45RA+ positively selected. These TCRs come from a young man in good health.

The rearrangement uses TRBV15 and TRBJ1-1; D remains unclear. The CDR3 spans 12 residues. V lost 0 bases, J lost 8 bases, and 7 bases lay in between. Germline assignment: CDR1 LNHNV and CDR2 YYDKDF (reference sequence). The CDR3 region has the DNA TGTGCCACCAGCAGAGATGGGATAGAAGCTTTCTTT. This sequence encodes CATSRDGIEAFF.

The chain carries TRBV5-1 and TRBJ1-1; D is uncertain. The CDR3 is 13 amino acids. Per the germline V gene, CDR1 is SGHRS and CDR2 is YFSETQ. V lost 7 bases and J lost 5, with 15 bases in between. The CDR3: CASREGTPTEAFF. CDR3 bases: TGCGCCAGCCGGGAGGGAACACCAACTGAAGCTTTCTTT.

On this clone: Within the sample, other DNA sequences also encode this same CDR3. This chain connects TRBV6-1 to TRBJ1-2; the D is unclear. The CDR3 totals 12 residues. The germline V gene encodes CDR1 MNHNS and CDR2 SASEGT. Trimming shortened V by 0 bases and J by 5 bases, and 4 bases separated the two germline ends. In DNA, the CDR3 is TGTGCCAGCAGTGAAGCTCTTTATGGCTACACCTTC. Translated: CASSEALYGYTF.

Here the CDR3 DNA reads TGTGCCAGCAGTGACTCGACAGGGGGCTACACTGAAGCTTTCTTT. Amino acids: CASSDSTGGYTEAFF. The chain joins TRBV6-4 to TRBJ1-1; TRBD1 matches at 10 bases. The CDR3 sequence is 15 residues long. V shed 0 bases and J 3 bases; nucleotides not matched to a gene: 1. Germline V gene data show CDR1 as MRHNA and CDR2 as SNTAGT.

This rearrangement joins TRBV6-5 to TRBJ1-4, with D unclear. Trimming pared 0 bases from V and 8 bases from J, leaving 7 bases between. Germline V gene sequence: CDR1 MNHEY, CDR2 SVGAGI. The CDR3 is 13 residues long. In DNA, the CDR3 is TGTGCCAGCAGTTACTCGGTACGGGAAAAACTGTTTTTT. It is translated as CASSYSVREKLFF.

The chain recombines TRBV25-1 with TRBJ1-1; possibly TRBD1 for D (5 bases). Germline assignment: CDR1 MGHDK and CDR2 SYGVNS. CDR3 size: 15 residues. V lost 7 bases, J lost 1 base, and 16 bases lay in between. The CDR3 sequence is CASKAQGLGNTEAFF. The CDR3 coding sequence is TGTGCCAGCAAAGCGCAGGGATTGGGGAACACTGAAGCTTTCTTT.

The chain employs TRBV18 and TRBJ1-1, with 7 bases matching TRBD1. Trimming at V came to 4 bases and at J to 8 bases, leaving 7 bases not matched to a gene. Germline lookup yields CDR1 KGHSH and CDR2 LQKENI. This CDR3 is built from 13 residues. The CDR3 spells CASSQTWDSEAFF. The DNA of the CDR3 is TGTGCCAGCTCACAAACGTGGGACAGCGAAGCTTTCTTT. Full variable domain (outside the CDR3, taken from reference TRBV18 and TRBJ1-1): NAGVMQNPRHLVRRRGQEARLRCSPMKGHSHVYWYRQLPEEGLKFMVYLQKENIIDESGMPKERFSAEFPKEGPSILRIQQVVRGDSAAYFCASSQTWDSEAFFGQGTRLTVV.

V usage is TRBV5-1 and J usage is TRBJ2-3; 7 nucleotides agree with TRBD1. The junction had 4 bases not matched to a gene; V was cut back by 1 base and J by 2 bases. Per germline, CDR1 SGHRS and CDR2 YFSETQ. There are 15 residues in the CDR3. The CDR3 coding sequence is TGCGCCAGCAGCTTGTCAGGACAGGTCACAGATACGCAGTATTTT. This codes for CASSLSGQVTDTQYF.

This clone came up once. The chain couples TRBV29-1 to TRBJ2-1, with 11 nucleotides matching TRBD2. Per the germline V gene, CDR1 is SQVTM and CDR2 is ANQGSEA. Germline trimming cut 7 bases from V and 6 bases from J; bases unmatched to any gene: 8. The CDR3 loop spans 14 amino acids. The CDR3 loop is CSGRLAGKANEQFF. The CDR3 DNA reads TGCAGCGGACGACTAGCGGGAAAAGCCAATGAGCAGTTCTTC.

The CDR3 protein is CASYGTGTNQPQHF. CDR3 nucleotides: TGTGCCAGCTACGGGACAGGGACTAATCAGCCCCAGCATTTT. The chain recombines TRBV19 with TRBJ1-5; 9 bases align to TRBD1. CDR1 LNHDA and CDR2 SQIVND come from the germline V gene (reference sequence). This CDR3 has 14 amino acids. Trimming removed 9 bases from V and 4 bases from J; junction bases left unmatched: 7.

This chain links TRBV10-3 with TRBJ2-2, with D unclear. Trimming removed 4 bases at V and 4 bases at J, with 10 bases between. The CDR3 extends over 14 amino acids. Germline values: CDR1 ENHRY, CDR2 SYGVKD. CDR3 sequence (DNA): TGTGCCATCAGTGCGGGCGGAGTCACCGGGGAGCTGTTTTTT. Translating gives CAISAGGVTGELFF.

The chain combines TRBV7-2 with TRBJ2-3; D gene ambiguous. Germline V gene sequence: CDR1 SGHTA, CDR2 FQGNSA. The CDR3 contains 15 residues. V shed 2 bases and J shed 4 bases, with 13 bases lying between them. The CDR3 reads CASSLSGSNPDTQYF. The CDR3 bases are TGTGCCAGCAGCTTATCGGGCAGCAACCCAGATACGCAGTATTTT.

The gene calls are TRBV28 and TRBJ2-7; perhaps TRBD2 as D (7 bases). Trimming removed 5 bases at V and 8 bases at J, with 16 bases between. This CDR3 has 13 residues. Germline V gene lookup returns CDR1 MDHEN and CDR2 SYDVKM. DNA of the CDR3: TGTGCCAGCAGTCAAGGGGGAGGGGATAAGCAGTACTTC. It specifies CASSQGGGDKQYF.